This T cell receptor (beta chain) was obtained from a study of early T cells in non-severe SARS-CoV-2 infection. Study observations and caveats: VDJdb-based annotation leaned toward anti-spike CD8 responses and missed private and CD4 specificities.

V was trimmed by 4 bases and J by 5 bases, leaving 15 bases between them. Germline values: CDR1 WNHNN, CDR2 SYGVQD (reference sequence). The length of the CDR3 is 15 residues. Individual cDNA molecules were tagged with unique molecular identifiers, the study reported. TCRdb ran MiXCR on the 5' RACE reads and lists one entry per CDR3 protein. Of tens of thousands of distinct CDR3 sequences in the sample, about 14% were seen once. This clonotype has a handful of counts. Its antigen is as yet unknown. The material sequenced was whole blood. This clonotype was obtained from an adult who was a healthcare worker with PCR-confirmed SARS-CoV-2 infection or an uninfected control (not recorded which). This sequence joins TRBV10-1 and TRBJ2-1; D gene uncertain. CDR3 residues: CASSVGPSTNNEQFF. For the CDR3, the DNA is TGCGCCAGCAGTGTAGGCCCTTCCACGAACAATGAGCAGTTCTTC.